The entry below gives a single T cell receptor (beta chain) sequence along with its context. It has no known antigen specificity. The input lacks base qualities; no much larger clone sits a single base away. Interpreted using the paper, the time point label stands for: about 28 days (+/-7) after the second vaccine dose. The treatment or condition label corresponds to: meningococcal conjugate vaccine given as trial control. The vaccinee samples were drawn from two UK trials, COV001 and COV002, one of which was a single-blind randomized controlled phase 2/3 trial testing AZD1222 (ChAdOx1 nCoV-19) in healthy adults. For TCRbeta chain sequencing, PBMC samples were collected from trial participants at day 0 and at day 28 after the second dose. The sample belongs to a study of T cell responses to AZD1222 COVID-19 vaccine (dated by TCRdb to the early 2020s). Background on the whole study: A total of approximately 240 trial participants underwent TCR sequencing, of whom some 210 received two doses of AZD1222 and about 25 received two doses of the MenACWY control vaccine. Trial participants were enrolled by age into 18-55, 56-69 and 70-plus year subgroups, with approximately 150, 30 and 60 TCR-sequenced participants respectively. Broad study findings and their caveats: No day 14 peak-response samples were available, so repertoires were characterized only after the peak T cell response. Epitopes outside the regions mutated in the B.1.351 and B.1.1.7 variants were reportedly recognized by nearly half of the unique spike-specific TCRs. The 56-69-year group was small, and its depth increase did not reach significance, likely because of low power. Most participants were white British and females outnumbered males, and the authors suggested that clonal diversity may have been underestimated. CD4 TCRs associated with the vaccine covered the entire spike protein, and the dominant responses were in regions 160-218 and 743-854. Conclusions about previously exposed vaccinees are limited, since just a handful of AZD1222 recipients were seropositive for SARS-CoV-2 at baseline. A significant rise in spike-specific TCR breadth and depth was observed after two AZD1222 doses relative to day 0 and relative to MenACWY recipients.

Trimming costs V 1 base and J 2 bases, and their ends lie 8 bases apart. Via the germline V gene, CDR1 is MGHRA and CDR2 YSYEKL. The CDR3 covers 14 residues, taking in both the cysteine and the phenylalanine. Only CDR3 DNA is held: 42 bases, read in frame from base 1. The CDR3 regions of human TCRbeta chains were analyzed by immunosequencing. Per the original workflow: TCRs in the repertoires were compared against a reference library of SARS-CoV-2-specific TCRs that had been generated with the MIRA antigen-specificity platform. Breadth was defined as the fraction of unique TCRs that were SARS-CoV-2-associated. Depth was defined as the fraction of total T cells that were SARS-CoV-2-associated. Using the MIRA data, each spike-specific TCR was mapped to the spike region that the TCR reacts to and placed in a CD4 or CD8 class. Log10-transformed breadth and depth values were compared by one-way ANOVA with Sidak's multiple comparisons tests. This is the immuneACCESS table as TCRdb keeps it, with only in-frame sequences that have V and J called. A part of the clones is gone; compared with another copy, unresolved V genes explain less than half, and the rest is unexplained. D and trimming were read from the DNA, whereas the V and J calls and clone size are those reported in that table. Across this sample there are roughly 200,000 clones, with around 93% seen only once. The ten largest account for 0.95% to 1.3% of the sample.

The source is an adult who received the MenACWY meningococcal vaccine as a control. This sample comprised peripheral blood, obtained 28 days after the second dose of the MenACWY control vaccine. The V and J segments used are TRBV4-1 and TRBJ1-1; a tentative D match to TRBD1 spans 5 bases. The CDR3 amino acid sequence is: CASSQAQGNTEAFF. The nucleotides read TGCGCCAGCAGCCAAGCTCAGGGAAACACTGAAGCTTTCTTT.